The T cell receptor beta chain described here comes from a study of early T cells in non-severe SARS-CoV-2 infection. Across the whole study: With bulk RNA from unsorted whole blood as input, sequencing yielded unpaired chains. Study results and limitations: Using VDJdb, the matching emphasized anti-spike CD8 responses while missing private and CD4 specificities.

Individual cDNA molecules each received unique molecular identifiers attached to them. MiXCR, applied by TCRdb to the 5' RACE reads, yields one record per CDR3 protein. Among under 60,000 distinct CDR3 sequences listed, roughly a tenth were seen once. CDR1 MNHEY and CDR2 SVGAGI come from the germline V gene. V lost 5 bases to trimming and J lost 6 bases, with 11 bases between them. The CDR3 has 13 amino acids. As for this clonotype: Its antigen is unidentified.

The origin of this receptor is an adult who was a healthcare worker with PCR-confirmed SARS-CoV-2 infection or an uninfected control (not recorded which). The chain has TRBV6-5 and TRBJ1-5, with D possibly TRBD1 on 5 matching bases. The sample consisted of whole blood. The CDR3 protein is CASSRSTGQPQHF. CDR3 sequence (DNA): TGTGCCAGCAGTCGAAGTACAGGTCAGCCCCAGCATTTT.